The 20 T cell receptor beta chains presented below share a single source sample, sequenced in a study of blood T cell repertoires in COVID-19. This table comes from immunoSEQ multiplex PCR, and its TCRdb copy is limited to in-frame clones, with some not included. The sample includes under 300,000 clones, 88% seen only once; the top ten take 0.75% to 1%. Specimen: PBMCs or T cells enriched from blood (not recorded which). The receptors were gathered from a woman aged 25 to 39 who had recovered from COVID-19.

The chain is built from TRBV19 and TRBJ2-1; possibly TRBD2 for D (6 bases). CDR3 length: 18 amino acids. Germline lookup yields CDR1 LNHDA and CDR2 SQIVND (reference sequence). Trimming removed 6 bases from V and 0 bases from J, with 21 bases in between. The CDR3 region is CASSPGGGAQSSYNEQFF. Here the CDR3 DNA reads TGTGCCAGTAGCCCCGGCGGAGGGGCTCAAAGCTCCTACAATGAGCAGTTCTTC.

The V gene is TRBV7-2, the J gene TRBJ1-1, with 8 bases identical to TRBD1. The junction had 2 bases not matched to a gene; V was cut back by 4 bases and J by 4 bases. The germline V gene encodes CDR1 SGHTA and CDR2 FQGNSA. The CDR3 extends over 13 amino acids. CDR3 nucleotide sequence: TGTGCCAGCAGCTGGGACAGGAGCACTGAAGCTTTCTTT. Translated, it gives CASSWDRSTEAFF.

This clone was detected only a few times. The chain has TRBV12-3 or TRBV12-4 and TRBJ1-1, with D unclear. The CDR3 sequence is 12 residues long. The ends were cut back, 5 bases at V and 4 bases at J, with 8 bases in the middle. The CDR3 here is CASSPGSTEAFF. In DNA, the CDR3 is TGTGCCAGCAGTCCCGGTAGCACTGAAGCTTTCTTT.

The J gene is TRBJ2-1, the V gene TRBV27; 10 positions agree with TRBD2. Per the germline V gene, CDR1 is MNHEY and CDR2 is SMNVEV (reference sequence). CDR3 size: 15 residues. Trimming took 3 bases from V and 7 from J; bases not matched to a gene: 6. The CDR3 loop reads CASSFSSGSSNEQFF. DNA of the CDR3: TGTGCCAGCAGTTTTTCTAGCGGGAGTAGTAATGAGCAGTTCTTC.

The chain has TRBV29-1 and TRBJ1-2; D ambiguous. Germline loops: CDR1 SQVTM, CDR2 ANQGSEA. V lost 7 bases to trimming and J lost 3 bases, with 21 bases between them. There are 15 residues in the CDR3. This CDR3 reads CSAGLPLGRDYGYTF. CDR3 coding DNA: TGCAGCGCTGGACTCCCCCTTGGACGTGACTATGGCTACACCTTC.

The gene calls are TRBV2 and TRBJ2-2, with 7 nucleotides matching TRBD2. Germline loops: CDR1 SNHLY, CDR2 FYNNEI. CDR3 length equals 15 residues. J was trimmed by 6 bases and V by 1 base; bases with no gene match: 5. The CDR3 loop is CASSEVVAGSGELFF. Written as DNA, the CDR3 is TGTGCCAGCAGTGAAGTGGTAGCGGGCTCCGGGGAGCTGTTTTTT.

The chain has TRBV2 and TRBJ2-7, with TRBD2 as a possible D gene (6 bases). Germline V gene sequence: CDR1 SNHLY, CDR2 FYNNEI. The CDR3 consists of 19 residues. Trimming took off 2 bases at V and 1 base at J, with 24 bases between the two ends. For the CDR3, the DNA is TGTGCCAGCAGTGAATCAATCCTGAGGAGGAGGGTAAAGTCCTACGAGCAGTACTTC. The encoded protein is CASSESILRRRVKSYEQYF.

The chain joins TRBV4-1 to TRBJ2-1, with D perhaps matching TRBD2 (6 bases). Between the trimmed V and J ends, which lost 1 base and 6 bases, there was a span of 13 bases. The V gene's germline CDR1 is MGHRA and CDR2 YSYEKL. The CDR3 spans 15 residues. The CDR3 DNA reads as TGCGCCAGCAGCCAAGGCCCGGGACTCCCCAATGAGCAGTTCTTC. Amino acid sequence: CASSQGPGLPNEQFF.

This clone was observed a handful of times. This chain uses TRBV27 with TRBJ2-1, with 11 bases lining up with TRBD2. V lost 10 bases, J lost 4 bases, and 12 bases stayed unmatched. The CDR3 extends over 16 amino acids. Germline assignment: CDR1 MNHEY and CDR2 SMNVEV (reference sequence). This CDR3 is CATHDSGRAPYNEQFF. The CDR3 DNA is TGTGCCACCCACGATAGCGGGAGGGCCCCTTACAATGAGCAGTTCTTC.

This clone was detected many times. V usage is TRBV5-1 and J usage is TRBJ1-1, with 10 bases fitting TRBD1. Trimming took 4 bases from V and 10 from J; bases not matched to a gene: 13. Looked up from germline, CDR1 is SGHRS and CDR2 is YFSETQ. CDR3 length equals 15 residues. CDR3 in amino acids: CASSARQGAVTSAFF. CDR3 bases: TGCGCCAGCAGCGCGCGACAGGGGGCGGTAACTTCAGCTTTCTTT.

The rearrangement joins TRBV18 to TRBJ2-3, with D perhaps TRBD2 (6 bases). Trimming left V 2 bases short and J 3 bases short, with 9 bases between. Germline V lookup: CDR1 KGHSH, CDR2 LQKENI. This CDR3 is 14 amino acids long. CDR3: CASSPIRGTDTQYF. The DNA of the CDR3 is TGTGCCAGCTCACCAATTCGGGGGACAGATACGCAGTATTTT.

Of note for this clone: At one end the junction does not follow the germline gene, possibly because of a read error. The genes are TRBV10-3 and TRBJ1-2; TRBD1 matches at 8 bases. The CDR3 extends over 15 amino acids. Germline CDR1 ENHRY, CDR2 SYGVKD. As DNA, the CDR3 is TGTGCCATCAGTGATAGAGGACAGGGCGACTATGGCCACACCTTC. Translating gives CAISDRGQGDYGHTF.

The rearrangement joins TRBV5-3 to TRBJ1-5; D is perhaps TRBD1 (6 bases). Being an ORF, TRBV5-3 has a function that is uncertain. This CDR3 region has 14 residues. The V and J ends lost 0 bases and 6 bases respectively, with 10 bases between them. In DNA, the CDR3 is TGTGCCAGAAGCTTGGCAGGGGCTGGTCAGCCCCAGCATTTT. This codes for CARSLAGAGQPQHF.

The gene calls are TRBV11-2 and TRBJ2-1; the match to TRBD2 covers 13 bases. This CDR3 is built from 16 residues. CDR1 is SGHAT and CDR2 is FQNNGV in the germline V gene. V was pared by 3 bases and J by 9 bases, with 8 bases of the junction left unmatched. The chain's CDR3 is CASSLRTSGGMSEQFF. For the CDR3, the DNA is TGTGCCAGCAGCTTGAGGACTAGCGGGGGCATGAGTGAGCAGTTCTTC.

Of note for this clone: Within the sample, other DNA sequences also encode this same CDR3. V gene TRBV30 combines with J gene TRBJ1-5; 10 positions agree with TRBD1. CDR3 length: 13 residues. Germline V gene sequence: CDR1 GTSNPN, CDR2 SVGIG (reference sequence). The J segment lost 4 bases and the V segment lost 5 bases, leaving 2 bases of the junction unmatched. The CDR3 is CAWGGQGNQPQHF. In DNA, the CDR3 is TGTGCCTGGGGGGGACAGGGGAATCAGCCCCAGCATTTT.

This sequence joins TRBV27 and TRBJ1-5; 7 bases line up with TRBD1. CDR3 size: 14 residues. Germline assignment: CDR1 MNHEY and CDR2 SMNVEV (reference sequence). After removal of 6 bases from V and 2 bases from J, the junction contained 4 bases not matched to a gene. The CDR3 DNA sequence: TGTGCCAGCAGACGTGGACAGGGCAATCAGCCCCAGCATTTT. This sequence encodes CASRRGQGNQPQHF.

This clone has more than one count but fewer than ten. This chain connects TRBV21-1 to TRBJ1-6. TRBV21-1 is tagged as a pseudogene. CDR3 length: 13 amino acids. DNA of the CDR3: TGTGCCGGGTCGTTTGGCCCGCGGAGGCCCCTCCACTTT. It translates to CAGSFGPRRPLHF.

The J gene is TRBJ1-2, the V gene TRBV30; tentative D call: TRBD1 (6 bases). There are 12 residues in the CDR3. Germline V gene lookup returns CDR1 GTSNPN and CDR2 SVGIG (reference sequence). The V gene lost 2 bases and the J gene lost 4 bases, with 8 bases spanning the gap. CDR3 DNA: TGTGCCTGGAGTTTACAGGGCTATGGCTACACCTTC. It codes for CAWSLQGYGYTF.

This chain connects TRBV9 to TRBJ2-2; 9 bases agree with TRBD2. This CDR3 spans 16 amino acids. Germline V gene lookup returns CDR1 SGDLS and CDR2 YYNGEE. Trimming removed 6 bases from V and 5 bases from J; junction bases left unmatched: 11. CDR3 bases: TGTGCCAGCAACAGAGGTCGCGGGAGGGCAACCGGGGAGCTGTTTTTT. Amino acid sequence: CASNRGRGRATGELFF.

CDR3 DNA: TGTGCCACCAGCAGGAAAGCGAGGGGCTACACCTTC. Its protein is CATSRKARGYTF. V usage is TRBV15 and J usage is TRBJ1-2; no clear D gene. The CDR3 has 12 residues. Trimming removed 3 bases at V and 8 bases at J, with 10 bases between. In germline, CDR1 is LNHNV, CDR2 YYDKDF (reference sequence).